These 4 T cell receptor beta chains share one sample of origin, sequenced in a study of T cells after yellow fever vaccination. TCRdb recomputed calls from the 5' RACE reads with MiXCR, one row per CDR3 protein. The sample records 310,000 or so distinct CDR3 sequences, 6.8% being singletons. The starting material was PBMCs, obtained more than 40 days after the first yellow fever vaccination. The receptors derive from a man between 18 and 29 years old who received the YFV17D yellow fever vaccine.

This clonotype occurred a few times. The J gene is TRBJ1-6, the V gene TRBV7-2; 8 bases map to TRBD1. Trimming cost V 5 bases and J 8 bases; bases outside gene matches: 8. The CDR3 runs 15 residues. CDR1 is SGHTA, CDR2 FQGNSA, per germline. The CDR3 bases are TGTGCCAGCAGCGCTGGACAGGGTCTTTATTCACCCCTCCACTTT. It codes for CASSAGQGLYSPLHF.

In this sample, this clonotype turned up many times. The chain links TRBV4-1 to TRBJ2-7, with D possibly matching TRBD1 (6 bases). From germline, CDR1 is MGHRA and CDR2 YSYEKL. CDR3 size: 15 residues. V was cut by 3 bases and J by 0 bases, with 12 bases left in between. CDR3 in amino acids: CASSQRGSGSYEQYF. CDR3 nucleotide sequence: TGCGCCAGCAGCCAGAGGGGGAGCGGCTCCTACGAGCAGTACTTC.

Points on this clonotype: Germline is not matched at one junction end, which may reflect a read error. The chain carries TRBV4-3 and TRBJ2-3; 10 bases align to TRBD2. The CDR3 is 16 residues long. Per the germline V gene, CDR1 is LGHNA and CDR2 is YSLEER. CDR3 region: CASNQAGGRGTDTQYF. In DNA, the CDR3 is TGCGCCAGCAACCAAGCGGGGGGGCGCGGCACAGATACGCAGTATTTT.

The V call is TRBV5-1, the J call TRBJ2-2, with TRBD1 matching 10 bases. The CDR3 contains 16 residues. V trimming: 4 bases; J trimming: 3 bases; junction bases outside the gene matches: 6. From germline, CDR1 is SGHRS and CDR2 YFSETQ. The DNA for the CDR3 is TGCGCCAGCAGCACGGACAGGGGGGTGGACACCGGGGAGCTGTTTTTT. Its protein is CASSTDRGVDTGELFF. Variable domain in full (rest from reference TRBV5-1 and TRBJ2-2): KAGVTQTPRYLIKTRGQQVTLSCSPISGHRSVSWYQQTPGQGLQFLFEYFSETQRNKGNFPGRFSGRQFSNSRSEMNVSTLELGDSALYLCASSTDRGVDTGELFFGEGSRLTVL.